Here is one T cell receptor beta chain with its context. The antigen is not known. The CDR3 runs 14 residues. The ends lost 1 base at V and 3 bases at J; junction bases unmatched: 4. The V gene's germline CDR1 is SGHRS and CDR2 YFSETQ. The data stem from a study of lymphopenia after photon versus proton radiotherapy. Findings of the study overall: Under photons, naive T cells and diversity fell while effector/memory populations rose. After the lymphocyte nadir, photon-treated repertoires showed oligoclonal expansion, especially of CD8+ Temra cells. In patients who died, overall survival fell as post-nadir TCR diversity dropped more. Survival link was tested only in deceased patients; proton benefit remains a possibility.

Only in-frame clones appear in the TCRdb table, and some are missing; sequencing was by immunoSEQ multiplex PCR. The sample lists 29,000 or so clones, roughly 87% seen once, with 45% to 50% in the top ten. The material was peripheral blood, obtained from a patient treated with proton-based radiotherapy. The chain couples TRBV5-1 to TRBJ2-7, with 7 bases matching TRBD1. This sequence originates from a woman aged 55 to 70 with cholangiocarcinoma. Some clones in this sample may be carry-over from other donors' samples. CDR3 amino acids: CASSLQGDSYEQYF. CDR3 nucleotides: TGCGCCAGCAGCTTGCAGGGGGATAGCTACGAGCAGTACTTC.